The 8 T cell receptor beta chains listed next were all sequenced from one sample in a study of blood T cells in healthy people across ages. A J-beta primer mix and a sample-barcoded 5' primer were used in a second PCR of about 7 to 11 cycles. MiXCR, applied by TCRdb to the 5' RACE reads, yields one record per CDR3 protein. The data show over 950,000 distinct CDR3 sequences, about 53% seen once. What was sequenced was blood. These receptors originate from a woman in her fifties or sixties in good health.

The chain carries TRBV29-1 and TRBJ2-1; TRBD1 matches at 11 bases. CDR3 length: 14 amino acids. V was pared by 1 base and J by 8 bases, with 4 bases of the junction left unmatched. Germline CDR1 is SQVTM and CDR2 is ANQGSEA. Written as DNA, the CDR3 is TGCAGCGTTGAAGCCGGACAGGGGGCGGATGAGCAGTTCTTC. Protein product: CSVEAGQGADEQFF.

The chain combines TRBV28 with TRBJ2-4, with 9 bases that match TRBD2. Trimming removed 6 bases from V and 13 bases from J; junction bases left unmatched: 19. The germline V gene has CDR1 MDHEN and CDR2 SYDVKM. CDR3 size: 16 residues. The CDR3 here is CASSSLAGVPPREQYF. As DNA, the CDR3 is TGTGCCAGCAGCTCCTTAGCGGGAGTCCCCCCTAGGGAGCAGTACTTC.

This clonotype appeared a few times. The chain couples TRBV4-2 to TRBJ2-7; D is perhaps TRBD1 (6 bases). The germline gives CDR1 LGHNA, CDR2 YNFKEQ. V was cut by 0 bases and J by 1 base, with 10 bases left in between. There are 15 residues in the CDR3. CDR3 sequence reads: CASSQDRQGSYEQYF. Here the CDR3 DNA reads TGTGCCAGCAGCCAAGATCGTCAGGGGTCCTACGAGCAGTACTTC.

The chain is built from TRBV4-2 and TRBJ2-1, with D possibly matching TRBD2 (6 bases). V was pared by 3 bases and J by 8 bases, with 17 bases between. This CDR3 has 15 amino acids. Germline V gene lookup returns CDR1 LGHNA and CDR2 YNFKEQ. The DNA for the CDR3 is TGTGCCAGCAGCCAGCCGGGACTCCCGGGAGATGAGCAGTTCTTC. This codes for CASSQPGLPGDEQFF.

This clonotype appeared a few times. In DNA, the CDR3 is TGCAGCGTTGAAAACGACAGAAGTCCACGCGAGCAGTACTTC. Translating it yields CSVENDRSPREQYF. The chain joins TRBV29-1 to TRBJ2-7; D is perhaps TRBD1 (5 bases). Trimming pared 2 bases from V and 6 bases from J, leaving 17 bases between. This CDR3 is 14 amino acids long. Looked up from germline, CDR1 is SQVTM and CDR2 is ANQGSEA.

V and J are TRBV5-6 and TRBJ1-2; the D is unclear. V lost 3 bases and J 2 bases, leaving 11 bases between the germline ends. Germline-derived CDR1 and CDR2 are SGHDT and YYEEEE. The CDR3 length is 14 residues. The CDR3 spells CASSSVGRNYGYTF. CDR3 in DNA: TGTGCCAGCAGCTCTGTAGGACGGAACTATGGCTACACCTTC. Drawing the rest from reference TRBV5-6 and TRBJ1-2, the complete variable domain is DAGVTQSPTHLIKTRGQQVTLRCSPKSGHDTVSWYQQALGQGPQFIFQYYEEEERQRGNFPDRFSGHQFPNYSSELNVNALLLGDSALYLCASSSVGRNYGYTFGSGTRLTVV.

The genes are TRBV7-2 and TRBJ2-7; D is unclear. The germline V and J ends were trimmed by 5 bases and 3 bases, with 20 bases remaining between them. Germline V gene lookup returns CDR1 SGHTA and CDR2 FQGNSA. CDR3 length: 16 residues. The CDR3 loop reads CASSPTTGLEGYEQYF. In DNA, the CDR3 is TGTGCCAGCAGCCCTACTACGGGTCTAGAAGGCTACGAGCAGTACTTC.

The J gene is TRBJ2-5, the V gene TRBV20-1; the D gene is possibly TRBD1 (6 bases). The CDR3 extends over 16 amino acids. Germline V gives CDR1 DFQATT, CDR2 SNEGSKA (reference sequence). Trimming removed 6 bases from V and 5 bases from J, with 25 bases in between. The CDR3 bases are TGCAGTGCGTCTCCCGGACCAGGGGTTTTCGGGGAGACCCAGTACTTC. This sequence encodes CSASPGPGVFGETQYF.